The text below deals with one T cell receptor (beta chain). As yet, its antigen is unknown. The sample comes from a study of T cell responses to AZD1222 COVID-19 vaccine. Findings of the study overall: It was only after the peak T cell response that any repertoires were sampled. Spike-specific TCRs gained breadth and depth after people received two AZD1222 doses.

Germline V gene lookup returns CDR1 MDHEN and CDR2 SYDVKM. With 6 bases clipped from V and 8 bases from J, the junction kept 10 bases outside the gene matches. The CDR3 is made up of 14 amino acids. Measured with immunoSEQ multiplex PCR; TCRdb has only the in-frame clones, and not every one. The data hold some 150,000 clones, with over 90% observed a single time. The chain recombines TRBV28 with TRBJ1-2, with TRBD1 matching over 9 bases. This clonotype originated in an adult in good health. The specimen comprised peripheral blood, sampled on day 0 of AZD1222 vaccination. CDR3 DNA: TGTGCCAGCAGCCCCGGGACAGGGAATAACGGCTACACCTTC. Translation: CASSPGTGNNGYTF.